This passage covers 7 T cell receptor beta chains from one sample sequenced in a study of shared clonotypes between healthy human individuals. The repertoire was sequenced with immunoSEQ multiplex PCR; TCRdb's copy has only in-frame clones and lacks some. The sample includes approximately 2.1 million clones, approximately 93% seen only once; the top ten take around 0.4%. The source material was naive CD4+ T cells from PBMCs. The subset is: CD45RA+ positively selected. The receptors here all came from a man aged 18 to 29 in good health. Some clones in this sample may be carry-over from other donors' samples.

V and J are TRBV4-1 and TRBJ2-3; 11 bases are shared with TRBD2. After removal of 1 base from V and 0 bases from J, the junction contained 6 bases not matched to a gene. CDR3 size: 18 residues. CDR1 and CDR2 from the germline V gene are MGHRA and YSYEKL. CDR3 in amino acids: CASSQGTSGFSSTDTQYF. The CDR3 nucleotides are TGCGCCAGCAGCCAAGGGACTAGCGGGTTTTCTAGCACAGATACGCAGTATTTT.

The chain has TRBV5-8 and TRBJ1-2; a weak D match, TRBD1 (5 bases). This CDR3 has 20 amino acids. The V gene lost 1 base and the J gene lost 2 bases, with 27 bases spanning the gap. Germline CDR1 reads SGHTS; CDR2 reads YDEGEE. CDR3 DNA sequence: TGTGCCAGCAGCTTGATCTTGGGAACTATGGCTACATGGGGGAACTATGGCTACACCTTC. Protein sequence: CASSLILGTMATWGNYGYTF.

V usage is TRBV5-1 and J usage is TRBJ2-7; 9 bases fit TRBD2. Trimming at V came to 0 bases and at J to 9 bases, leaving 10 bases not matched to a gene. Germline values: CDR1 SGHRS, CDR2 YFSETQ. The CDR3 contains 15 residues. CDR3 in amino acids: CASSLGNALAGSQYF. Here the CDR3 DNA reads TGCGCCAGCAGCTTGGGGAATGCGCTAGCGGGATCGCAGTACTTC.

As concerns this clone: The same CDR3 also results from other DNA sequences found in this sample. V and J are TRBV7-9 and TRBJ2-3; D not resolved. Looked up from germline, CDR1 is SEHNR and CDR2 is FQNEAQ (reference sequence). The CDR3 consists of 12 residues. Deletions cut 3 bases from V and 5 bases from J, with 6 bases between. The DNA for the CDR3 is TGTGCCAGCAGCTTGTCGGGAGATACGCAGTATTTT. It translates to CASSLSGDTQYF. Filled out from reference TRBV7-9 and TRBJ2-3, the complete variable domain reads DTGVSQNPRHKITKRGQNVTFRCDPISEHNRLYWYRQTLGQGPEFLTYFQNEAQLEKSRLLSDRFSAERPKGSFSTLEIQRTEQGDSAMYLCASSLSGDTQYFGPGTRLTVL.

The table lists this clone with a count of one. This CDR3 is also generated by other DNA sequences in the sample. The chain has TRBV30 and TRBJ2-3; unclear D gene. Germline V lookup: CDR1 GTSNPN, CDR2 SVGIG (reference sequence). The CDR3 extends over 12 amino acids. The V gene lost 2 bases and the J gene lost 6 bases, with 9 bases spanning the gap. CDR3 in amino acids: CAWSPGTDTQYF. CDR3 nucleotides: TGTGCCTGGAGTCCTGGAACGGATACGCAGTATTTT.

This chain links TRBV7-9 with TRBJ2-5; D not resolved. CDR1 is SEHNR, CDR2 FQNEAQ, per germline (reference sequence). This CDR3 has 15 amino acids. Trimming stripped 1 base from V and 1 base from J, with 10 bases between. For the CDR3, the DNA is TGTGCCAGCAGCTTAGGGTCGGAACCCCAAGAGACCCAGTACTTC. Its translation is CASSLGSEPQETQYF.

This chain connects TRBV4-2 to TRBJ2-2; the D gene is possibly TRBD2 (6 bases). The CDR3 runs to 16 residues. V dropped 0 bases and J dropped 2 bases, with 10 bases sitting between them. Germline lookup yields CDR1 LGHNA and CDR2 YNFKEQ. The CDR3 is CASSQEGTRNTGELFF. CDR3 nucleotides: TGTGCCAGCAGCCAAGAAGGGACTCGTAACACCGGGGAGCTGTTTTTT.